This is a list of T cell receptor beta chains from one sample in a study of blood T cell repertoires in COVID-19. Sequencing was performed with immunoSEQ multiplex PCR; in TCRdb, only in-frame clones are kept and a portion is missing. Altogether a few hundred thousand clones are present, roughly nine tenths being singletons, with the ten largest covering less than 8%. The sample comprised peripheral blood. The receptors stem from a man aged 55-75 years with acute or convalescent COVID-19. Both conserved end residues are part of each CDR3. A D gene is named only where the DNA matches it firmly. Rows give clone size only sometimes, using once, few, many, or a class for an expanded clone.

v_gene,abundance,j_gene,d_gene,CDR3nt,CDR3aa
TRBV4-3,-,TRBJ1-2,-,TGCGCCAGCAGCCAAGGGGGGCTCGGCTATGGCTACACCTTC,CASSQGGLGYGYTF
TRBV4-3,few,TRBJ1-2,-,TGCGCCAGCAGCCAAGATTATGGCACCCAGATCTATGGCTACACCTTC,CASSQDYGTQIYGYTF
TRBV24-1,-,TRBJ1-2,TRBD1,TGTGCCACCAGTGATTCGCTCAGGGGGACACCCTATGGCTACACCTTC,CATSDSLRGTPYGYTF
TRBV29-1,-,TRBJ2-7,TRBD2,TGCAGCGTTGAAGATGTGACTAGCAAGCCGGGGGAGCAGTACTTC,CSVEDVTSKPGEQYF
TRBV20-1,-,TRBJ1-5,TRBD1,TGCAGTGCTAGTTCCCGGACAGGGAAACAGCCCCAGCATTTT,CSASSRTGKQPQHF
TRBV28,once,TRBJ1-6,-,TGTGCCAGCAGTTTGGTGCAGGGAAGCTCCTATAATTCACCCCTCCACTTT,CASSLVQGSSYNSPLHF
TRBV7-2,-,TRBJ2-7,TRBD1,TGTGCCAGCAGCTTAGTTCGGACAGGACTTGCCTACGAGCAGTACTTC,CASSLVRTGLAYEQYF
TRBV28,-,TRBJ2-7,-,TGTGCCAGCATCCCCGAGACTAGTCGCTCCTACGAGCAGTACTTC,CASIPETSRSYEQYF
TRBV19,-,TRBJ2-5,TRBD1,TGTGCCAGTAGTGTCGGACAGGGGGTACAAGAGACCCAGTACTTC,CASSVGQGVQETQYF
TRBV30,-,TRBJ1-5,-,TGTGCCTGGAGTGGCGGTGGGAATCAGCCCCAGCATTTT,CAWSGGGNQPQHF
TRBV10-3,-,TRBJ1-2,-,TGTGCCCCCTTGGGTGGGGGGTTTAACTATGGCTACACCTTC,CAPLGGGFNYGYTF
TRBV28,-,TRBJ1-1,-,TGTGCCAGCAGTCCCCTCGGGGGGAGGGGGAACACTGAAGCTTTCTTT,CASSPLGGRGNTEAFF
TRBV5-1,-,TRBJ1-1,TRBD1,TGCGCCAGCAGCCCCGGACAGGGGCGTAACCCTGAAGCTTTCTTT,CASSPGQGRNPEAFF
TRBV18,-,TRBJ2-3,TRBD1,TGTGCCAGCCCCGGGACAGGGGAAGATACGCAGTATTTT,CASPGTGEDTQYF
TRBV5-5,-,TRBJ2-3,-,TGTGCCAGCAGCTTGTCCCTTCCTAGCACAGATACGCAGTATTTT,CASSLSLPSTDTQYF
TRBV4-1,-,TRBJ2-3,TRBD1,TGCGCCAGCAGCCAAGAGGGCAGGGGGCGCGTAGATACGCAGTATTTT,CASSQEGRGRVDTQYF
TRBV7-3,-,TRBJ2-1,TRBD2,TGTGCCAGCAGCTTAAACCCATCAGCGGGAGGTGTTGATGAGCAGTTCTTC,CASSLNPSAGGVDEQFF
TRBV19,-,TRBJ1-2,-,TGTGCCAGTAGTATCCCCTCGACAGGAAACTATGGCTACACCTTC,CASSIPSTGNYGYTF
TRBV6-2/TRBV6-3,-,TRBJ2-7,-,TGTGCCAGCAGTTCTGACGGGAGCGCCCACGAGCAGTACTTC,CASSSDGSAHEQYF
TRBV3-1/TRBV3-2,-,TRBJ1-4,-,TGTGCCAGCAGCCAAGACTCAATTAGGATCGGGGAAAAACTGTTTTTT,CASSQDSIRIGEKLFF
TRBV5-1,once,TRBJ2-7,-,TGCGCCAGCAGCTTAAGCAAGGGGAACAACGAGCAGTACTTC,CASSLSKGNNEQYF
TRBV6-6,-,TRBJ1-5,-,TGTGCCAGCAGTGGGGGGGAAAGCAATCAGCCCCAGCATTTT,CASSGGESNQPQHF
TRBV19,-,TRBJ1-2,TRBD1,TGTGCCAGTAGCCAAGGACAGGGCGCGAGCTACACCTTC,CASSQGQGASYTF
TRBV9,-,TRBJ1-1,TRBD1,TGTGCCAGCAGCGTCAGTTCAGGGGGAGGAACAGCTGAAGCTTTCTTT,CASSVSSGGGTAEAFF
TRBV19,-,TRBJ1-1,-,TGTGCCAGTAGTGGCTCGGGAGGCACTGAAGCTTTCTTT,CASSGSGGTEAFF
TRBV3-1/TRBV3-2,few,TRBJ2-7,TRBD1,TGTGCCAGCAGCCAAGAAGTGGCAGGGACAGGATCTGTCGAGCAGTACTTC,CASSQEVAGTGSVEQYF
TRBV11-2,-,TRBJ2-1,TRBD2,TGTGCCAGCACCTTAGCGGGAGGGCCGGGCAATGAGCAGTTCTTC,CASTLAGGPGNEQFF
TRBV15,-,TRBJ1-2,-,TGTGCCACCAGCAGAGATCGGGGGGAGGGGACCTATGGCTACACCTTC,CATSRDRGEGTYGYTF
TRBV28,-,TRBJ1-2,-,TGTGCCAGCAGCTTGGAGGCCCATGGCTACACCTTC,CASSLEAHGYTF
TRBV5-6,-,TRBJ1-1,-,TGTGCCAGCAGCTTGGTATACAGGGATAGCGCTGAAGCTTTCTTT,CASSLVYRDSAEAFF
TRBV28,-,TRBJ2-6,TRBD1,TGTGCCAGCTTCAGGGGGCTCGTCTCTGGGGCCAACGTCCTGACTTTC,CASFRGLVSGANVLTF
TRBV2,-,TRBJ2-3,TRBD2,TGTGCCAGCAGTGACTTGGCTAGCGGGAGGGCAAATACGCAGTATTTT,CASSDLASGRANTQYF
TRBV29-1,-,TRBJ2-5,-,TGCAGCGTCAACACCGACAGGAAAGAGACCCAGTACTTC,CSVNTDRKETQYF
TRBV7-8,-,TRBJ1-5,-,TGTGCCAGCAGCGTAAACAGGGGCAATCAGCCCCAGCATTTT,CASSVNRGNQPQHF
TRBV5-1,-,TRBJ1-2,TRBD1,TGCGCCAGCAGCGCGGGACAGGGGGGCCACGGCTACACCTTC,CASSAGQGGHGYTF
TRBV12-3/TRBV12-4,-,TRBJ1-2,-,TGTGCCAGCAGTAACACAGGGCGGGCAGGCTACACCTTC,CASSNTGRAGYTF
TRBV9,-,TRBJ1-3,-,TGTGCCAGCAGCGTAGAACAGGGAAACACCATATATTTT,CASSVEQGNTIYF
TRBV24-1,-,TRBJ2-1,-,TGTGCCACCAGTGATTTCAAAGCTGATGAGCAGTTCTTC,CATSDFKADEQFF
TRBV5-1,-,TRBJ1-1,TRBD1,TGCGCCAGCAGCTTGGGACAGGGAAGGGAAGAAGCTTTCTTT,CASSLGQGREEAFF
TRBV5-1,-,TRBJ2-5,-,TGCGCCAGCAGCAAAAGGGGCAGTATACAAGAGACCCAGTACTTC,CASSKRGSIQETQYF
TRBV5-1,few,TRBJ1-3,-,TGCGCCAGCAGCTTGGCCCCGGGAGTAGAAGGAAACACCATATATTTT,CASSLAPGVEGNTIYF
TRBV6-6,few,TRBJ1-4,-,TGTGCCAGCAGCTCGGACAGCCTTAATGAAAAACTGTTTTTT,CASSSDSLNEKLFF